Listed below are T cell receptor beta chains from one sample, sequenced in a study of T cell repertoires in cytomegalovirus infection. Via MiXCR, TCRdb re-called the reads, giving one row per CDR3 protein. In the table there are some 700,000 distinct CDR3 sequences, 33% of which are singletons. Their antigens are not known. The sequenced sample was cultured PBMCs, obtained from culture after CMV antigen stimulation. These receptors were taken from a human donor in good health (CMV status not recorded). Some clones in this sample may be carry-over from other donors' samples. Each CDR3 is given with its conserved first and last residue. D genes are given only for firm matches. Size tells how often a clone was seen (once, few, many) or the class of an expanded clone, and some rows leave it out.

>TRBV19|NA|NA|TRBJ1-5
TGTGCCAGTAGTATAGGGCCGGCCGCTATCCAAAATCAGCCCCAGCATTTT
CASSIGPAAIQNQPQHF
>TRBV20-1|NA|NA|TRBJ2-7
TGCAGTGCTAGAGATCTGAGGGAGGTCTTAGAGCAGTACTTC
CSARDLREVLEQYF
>TRBV19|NA|NA|TRBJ2-5
TGTGCCAGTAGTATAGCCGAAGAGACCCAGTACTTC
CASSIAEETQYF
>TRBV5-4|NA|NA|TRBJ1-6
TGTGCCAGCAGCTTGGATGGCGGGCAGGGGAGATCACCCCTCCACTTT
CASSLDGGQGRSPLHF
>TRBV27|few|TRBD2|TRBJ2-7
TGTGCCAGCGGCCAAGGCGGGAGAGTGTACGAGCAGTACTTC
CASGQGGRVYEQYF
>TRBV12-3/TRBV12-4|few|TRBD1|TRBJ1-6
TGTGCCAGCAGAGACAGGGTCGATTCACCCCTCCACTTT
CASRDRVDSPLHF
>TRBV7-2|few|NA|TRBJ2-1
TGTGCCAGCAGGCCGACTACAGGCGATGAGCAGTTCTTC
CASRPTTGDEQFF
>TRBV20-1|NA|NA|TRBJ2-4
TGCAGTGTACTGCTGGCCAAAAACATTCAGTACTTC
CSVLLAKNIQYF
>TRBV12-3/TRBV12-4|NA|NA|TRBJ2-6
TGTGCCAGCAGTTTCGCGTTCTCTGGGGCCAACGTCCTGACTTTC
CASSFAFSGANVLTF
>TRBV7-8|many|TRBD1|TRBJ2-7
TGTGCCAGCAGCACGCCCAGGACAGGGGGCAACGAGCAGTACTTC
CASSTPRTGGNEQYF
>TRBV5-8|NA|TRBD1|TRBJ1-6
TGTGCCAGCAGTCGGACAGGAGCATATAATTCACCCCTCCACTTT
CASSRTGAYNSPLHF
>TRBV7-6|NA|NA|TRBJ2-5
TGTGCCAGCAGCTTTCAGGGAGGAGACCAAGAGACCCAGTACTTC
CASSFQGGDQETQYF
>TRBV27|NA|NA|TRBJ1-2
TGTGCCAGCAGCATTTCCCGCAACAGCTATGGCTACACCTTC
CASSISRNSYGYTF
>TRBV4-3|NA|TRBD1|TRBJ1-5
TGCGCCAGCAGCCAAGATGTGTGGACAGGGACTAGCAATCAGCCCCAGCATTTT
CASSQDVWTGTSNQPQHF
>TRBV28|few|NA|TRBJ1-5
TGTGCCAGCAAGACGCCAAAAAATAGCAATCAGCCCCAGCATTTT
CASKTPKNSNQPQHF
>TRBV7-8|few|NA|TRBJ1-6
TGTGCCAGCAGCTTAGGAGGAGGTAATTCACCCCTCCACTTT
CASSLGGGNSPLHF
>TRBV19|once|NA|TRBJ1-1
TGTGCCTCCTGTCCCACAGCCCTGAACACTGAAGCTTTCTTT
CASCPTALNTEAFF
>TRBV7-2|many|NA|TRBJ2-1
TGTGCCAGCAGCACACCACTGCGCGGGGGCAGCTCCTACAATGAGCAGTTCTTC
CASSTPLRGGSSYNEQFF
>TRBV12-3/TRBV12-4|NA|NA|TRBJ1-2
TGTGCCAGCAGTTCGCCCCAGGGTTGGGGAACGGGCTACACCTTC
CASSSPQGWGTGYTF
>TRBV4-1|few|TRBD1|TRBJ1-4
TGCGCCAGCAGCCAAGAATCCGGGACAGGATCATTTAATGAAAAACTGTTTTTT
CASSQESGTGSFNEKLFF
>TRBV4-1|NA|NA|TRBJ1-2
TGCGCCAGCAGCCAAGATCTCCCTGGGGGCTACACCTTC
CASSQDLPGGYTF
>TRBV6-8|few|TRBD1|TRBJ2-7
TGTGCCAGCAGTGTTACAGGGGGCCACGAGCAGTACTTC
CASSVTGGHEQYF
>TRBV7-2|few|NA|TRBJ1-3
TGTGCCAGCAGCTTTCCTCGGGTGTCTGGAAACACCATATATTTT
CASSFPRVSGNTIYF
>TRBV6-1|NA|NA|TRBJ1-4
TGTGCCAGCACCAGGGATGGCGAAAAACTGTTTTTT
CASTRDGEKLFF
>TRBV5-4|NA|TRBD1|TRBJ1-3
TGTGCCAGCAGCTCTAAAAAGGACAGGGCCTCTGGAAACACCATATATTTT
CASSSKKDRASGNTIYF
>TRBV20-1|NA|NA|TRBJ2-1
TGCAGTGCGCCTCTCTGGGACAATGAGCAGTTCTTC
CSAPLWDNEQFF
>TRBV4-3|NA|NA|TRBJ1-1
TGCGCCAGCAGCCAAGAATGGGGGGTAGGCGTGAACACTGAAGCTTTCTTT
CASSQEWGVGVNTEAFF
>TRBV10-3|NA|NA|TRBJ2-6
TGTGCCATCAGTGAGACGGGCGGAAGCCCATCTGGGGCCAACGTCCTGACTTTC
CAISETGGSPSGANVLTF
>TRBV7-2|few|NA|TRBJ2-5
TGTGCCAGCAGCTTAATGCCTCAAGAGACCCAGTACTTC
CASSLMPQETQYF
>TRBV29-1|NA|NA|TRBJ1-1
TGCAGCGCCCTCGGGGGGGTCGAATCTGAAGCTTTCTTT
CSALGGVESEAFF
>TRBV7-9|NA|NA|TRBJ1-1
TGTGCCAGCCTCGCCCGCGCGCGAGGATCTGCGAAAACTGAAGCTTTCTTT
CASLARARGSAKTEAFF
>TRBV2|few|NA|TRBJ2-5
TGTGCCAGCAGTGGAGGGACTTCGCAAGAGACCCAGTACTTC
CASSGGTSQETQYF
>TRBV20-1|few|NA|TRBJ2-1
TGCAGTCCAGTGGACCGTAAAAGCTCCTACAATGAGCAGTTCTTC
CSPVDRKSSYNEQFF
>TRBV25-1|few|TRBD2|TRBJ2-3
TGTGCCAGCAGTGGAGCGGGAGGGCCAAATACGCAGTATTTT
CASSGAGGPNTQYF
>TRBV28|NA|NA|TRBJ1-5
TGTCCCATAACCGGGGCAGCTTATTCCCCTAGCAATCAGCCCCAGCATTTT
CPITGAAYSPSNQPQHF
>TRBV20-1|NA|NA|TRBJ1-5
TGCAGTGCTAGAGATCTCGTCACCAATCAGCCCCAGCATTTT
CSARDLVTNQPQHF
>TRBV27|few|NA|TRBJ2-3
TGTGCCAGCAGTTCACCGGGTGGAAAAAGCACAGATACGCAGTATTTT
CASSSPGGKSTDTQYF
>TRBV28|few|TRBD1|TRBJ1-1
TGTGCCAGCAGGGGTGGACAGGGGAGCACTGAAGCTTTCTTT
CASRGGQGSTEAFF
>TRBV6-2/TRBV6-3|NA|NA|TRBJ1-2
TGTGCCAGCAGTTCCTCGTCCTCCTGGGGCTATGGCTACACCTTC
CASSSSSSWGYGYTF
>TRBV7-2|few|TRBD1|TRBJ1-2
TGTGCCAGCACCCCGGACAGGGTAAACTATGGCTACACCTTC
CASTPDRVNYGYTF
>TRBV5-4|many|NA|TRBJ2-6
TGTGCCAGCAGCTTAGGCTCTGGGGCCAACGTCCTGACTTTC
CASSLGSGANVLTF
>TRBV7-6|NA|TRBD2|TRBJ2-2
TGTGCCAGCAGCTTGGGGGGGGACGTGACCGGGGAGCTGTTTTTT
CASSLGGDVTGELFF
>TRBV20-1|NA|TRBD1|TRBJ2-3
TGCAGTGCTAGAGTGGCACAGGGGGCTGGGGATACGCAGTATTTT
CSARVAQGAGDTQYF
>TRBV7-9|few|NA|TRBJ2-7
TGTACCACTTCCGCGGCGGGCGGGGAGCAGTACTTC
CTTSAAGGEQYF
>TRBV6-2/TRBV6-3|few|NA|TRBJ1-4
TGTGCCAGCAGTTCCCTCGTTGACCCTCGAGAAAAACTGTTTTTT
CASSSLVDPREKLFF
>TRBV7-2|NA|NA|TRBJ2-7
TGTGCCAGCAGCTCCGCCGGGACAAGCTCCTACGAGCAGTACTTC
CASSSAGTSSYEQYF